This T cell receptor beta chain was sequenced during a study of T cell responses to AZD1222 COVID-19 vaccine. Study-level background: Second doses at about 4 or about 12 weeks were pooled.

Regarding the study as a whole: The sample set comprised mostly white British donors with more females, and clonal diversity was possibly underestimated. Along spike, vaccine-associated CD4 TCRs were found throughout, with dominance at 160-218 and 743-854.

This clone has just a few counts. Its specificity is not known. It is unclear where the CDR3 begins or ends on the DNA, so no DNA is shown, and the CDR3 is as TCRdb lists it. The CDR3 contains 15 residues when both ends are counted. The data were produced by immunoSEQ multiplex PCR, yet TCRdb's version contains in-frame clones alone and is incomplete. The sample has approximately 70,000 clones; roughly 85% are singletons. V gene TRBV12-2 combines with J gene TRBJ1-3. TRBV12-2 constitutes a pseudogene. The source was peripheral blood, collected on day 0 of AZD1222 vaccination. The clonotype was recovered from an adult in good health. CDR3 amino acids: CASRLGWGSGNTIYF.